This TCR beta chain derives from a study of blood T cell repertoires in COVID-19. About the research overall: The origin of the acute and convalescent COVID-19 samples was the United States, Italy and Spain. Nucleic acid was either cDNA or gDNA, and it came from T cells, B-cell-depleted T cells, or PBMCs.

In Seattle, patients joined the study during active infection and were tracked longitudinally. The CDR3 totals 13 residues. The germline gives CDR1 SGDLS, CDR2 YYNGEE. The V end lost 2 bases, the J end lost 5 bases, and 10 bases lay between the germline ends. In the original workflow: Amplified reference gene primers provided the basis for estimating nucleated cell counts. Sequencing was performed with immunoSEQ multiplex PCR; in TCRdb, only in-frame clones are kept and a portion is missing. That table is the source of V, J and clone size, and D and trimming were worked out from the DNA. The sample consists of 100,000 to 150,000 clones, 90% of them appearing once.

Sequences were obtained from peripheral blood. The chain has TRBV9 and TRBJ1-1; D ambiguous. This receptor was obtained from an older woman with COVID-19, enrolled during active disease. CDR3 in amino acids: CASSVQPGTEAFF. In nucleotides, the CDR3 is TGTGCCAGCAGCGTCCAACCCGGGACTGAAGCTTTCTTT.